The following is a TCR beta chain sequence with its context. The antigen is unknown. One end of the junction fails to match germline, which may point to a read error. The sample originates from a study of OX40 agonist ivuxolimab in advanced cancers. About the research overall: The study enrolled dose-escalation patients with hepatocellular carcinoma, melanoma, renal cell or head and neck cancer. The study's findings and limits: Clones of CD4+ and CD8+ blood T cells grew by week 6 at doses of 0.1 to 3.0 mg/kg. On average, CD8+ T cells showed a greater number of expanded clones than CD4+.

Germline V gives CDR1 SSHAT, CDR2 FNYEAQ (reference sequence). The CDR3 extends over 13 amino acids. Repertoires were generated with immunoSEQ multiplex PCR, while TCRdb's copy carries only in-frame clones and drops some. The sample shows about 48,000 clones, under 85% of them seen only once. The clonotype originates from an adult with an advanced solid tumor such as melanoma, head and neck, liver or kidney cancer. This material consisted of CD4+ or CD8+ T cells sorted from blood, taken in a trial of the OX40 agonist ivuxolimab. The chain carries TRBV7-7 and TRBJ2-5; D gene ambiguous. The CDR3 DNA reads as TGTGCTAGCAGCTTGGACGTAGGAGAGACCCAGTACTTC. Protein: CASSLDVGETQYF.